The T cell receptor beta chain described here comes from a study of T-cell memory formation after mild COVID-19. About the study: For the most part, TCR clusters were specific to one donor. Overall study findings and caveats: Contracting clones from day 15 to 85 showed balanced CD4/CD8; later expanders favored CD4+. The study found contracting CD4+ clones mainly in CM and EM and contracting CD8+ clones in EMRA.

The CDR3 runs to 15 residues. Trimming took 3 bases from V and 4 from J; bases not matched to a gene: 12. Germline-derived CDR1 and CDR2 are DFQATT and SNEGSKA (reference sequence). TCRdb re-called the 5' RACE reads with MiXCR, one entry per CDR3 protein. The sample has under 550,000 distinct CDR3 sequences; 15% to 20% are singletons. As for this clonotype: The antigen remains unidentified.

The chain employs TRBV20-1 and TRBJ2-7; 7 positions agree with TRBD2. The sequenced material came from PBMCs or a T cell subset sorted from them (not recorded which). The clonotype comes from an adult woman who had mild COVID-19 (a few samples of this study predate the infection). Cell type and time point are not known. For the CDR3, the DNA is TGCAGTGCTAGGTCGCTAGCGGCAGGAAGGTACGAGCAGTACTTC. Protein product: CSARSLAAGRYEQYF.